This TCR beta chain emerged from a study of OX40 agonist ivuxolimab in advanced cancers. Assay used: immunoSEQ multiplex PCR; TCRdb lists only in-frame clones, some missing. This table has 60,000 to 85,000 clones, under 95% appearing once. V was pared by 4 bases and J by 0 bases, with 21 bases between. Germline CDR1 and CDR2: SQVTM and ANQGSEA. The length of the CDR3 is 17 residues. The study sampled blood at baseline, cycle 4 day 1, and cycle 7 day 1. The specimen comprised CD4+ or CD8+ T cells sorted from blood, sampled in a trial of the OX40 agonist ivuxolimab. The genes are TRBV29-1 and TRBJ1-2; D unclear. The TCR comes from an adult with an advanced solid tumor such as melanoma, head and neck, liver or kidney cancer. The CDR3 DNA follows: TGCAGCGTTGGAGCGTTCGGCGGGGAACGAGCTAACTATGGCTACACCTTC. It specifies CSVGAFGGERANYGYTF.